A single sample gave rise to the 24 T cell receptor beta chains below, sequenced in a study of T cells in Graves' hyperthyroidism and ophthalmopathy. The investigators amplified TCR beta CDR3 regions from RNA transcripts. HTBI primers drove first-round RT-PCR of the TCR CDR3. MiXCR was run by TCRdb on the multiplex PCR reads, yielding one entry per CDR3 protein. The sample lists hundreds of thousands of distinct CDR3 sequences; over 15% were seen once. Specimen: blood. Receptors were obtained from a woman aged 18-29 years with Graves' hyperthyroidism.

This clonotype was found many times. The V and J genes are TRBV28 and TRBJ2-7; 11 bases are shared with TRBD2. The V segment lost 3 bases and the J segment 5 bases; nucleotides outside the gene matches: 6. This CDR3 contains 15 residues. The germline CDR1 and CDR2 sequences are MDHEN and SYDVKM. The CDR3 is CASSFLLAGGNEQYF. DNA of the CDR3: TGTGCCAGCAGTTTTTTGCTAGCGGGGGGCAACGAGCAGTACTTC.

This clonotype was found many times. The chain has TRBV27 and TRBJ1-1; D remains unclear. The CDR3 extends over 14 amino acids. Deletions cut 4 bases from V and 4 bases from J, with 13 bases between. The germline gives CDR1 MNHEY, CDR2 SMNVEV (reference sequence). CDR3 in DNA: TGTGCCAGCAGTTCCCTGACCCGGGGCACTGAAGCTTTCTTT. Its translation is CASSSLTRGTEAFF.

The V and J genes are TRBV20-1 and TRBJ2-5; tentative D call: TRBD2 (6 bases). Germline CDR1 is DFQATT and CDR2 is SNEGSKA (reference sequence). V was pared by 0 bases and J by 4 bases, with 12 bases between. The CDR3 runs to 14 residues. CDR3 coding DNA: TGCAGTGCTAGAGAAACTAGCAGAGGAGAGACCCAGTACTTC. Protein: CSARETSRGETQYF.

This clonotype has a count of ten or more. This chain uses TRBV12-3 or TRBV12-4 with TRBJ2-7; no firm D call. V was cut by 8 bases and J by 6 bases, with 14 bases left in between. CDR3 length: 12 residues. The CDR3 region is CASSASRGEQYF. The CDR3 coding sequence is TGTGCCAGCTCCGCCTCTCGTGGCGAGCAGTACTTC.

This chain connects TRBV7-9 to TRBJ2-7; TRBD1 is a possible D gene (6 bases). CDR3 length: 13 amino acids. The germline V gene has CDR1 SEHNR and CDR2 FQNEAQ (reference sequence). V lost 1 base and J 7 bases, leaving 11 bases between the germline ends. For the CDR3, the DNA is TGTGCCAGCAGCTTAGACGATACAGGGGAGCAGTACTTC. Encoded protein: CASSLDDTGEQYF.

In its sample, this clonotype was seen a few times. The chain recombines TRBV20-1 with TRBJ2-3; D unclear. Germline CDR1 DFQATT, CDR2 SNEGSKA (reference sequence). Trimming left V 2 bases short and J 2 bases short, with 8 bases between. The CDR3 spans 13 residues. As DNA, the CDR3 is TGCAGTGCTAGACAGACTGCCACAGATACGCAGTATTTT. It translates to CSARQTATDTQYF.

This clonotype was counted ten times or more. This chain joins TRBV7-2 and TRBJ2-7; the D is unclear. V lost 1 base and J 3 bases, leaving 7 bases between the germline ends. Germline CDR1 and CDR2: SGHTA and FQGNSA. The CDR3 covers 13 residues. The CDR3 loop is CASSLDPVYEQYF. Here the CDR3 DNA reads TGTGCCAGCAGCTTAGATCCGGTCTACGAGCAGTACTTC.

This chain uses TRBV30 with TRBJ2-5; TRBD2 aligns across 13 bases. V was clipped by 0 bases and J by 5 bases; unmatched bases: 0. Germline loops: CDR1 GTSNPN, CDR2 SVGIG (reference sequence). The length of the CDR3 is 14 residues. The CDR3 bases are TGTGCCTGGAGTGTACTAGCGGGAGGGGAGACCCAGTACTTC. Translating gives CAWSVLAGGETQYF.

V and J are TRBV6-1 and TRBJ1-6; TRBD1 might be the D (6 bases). The germline V and J ends were trimmed by 6 bases and 9 bases, with 15 bases remaining between them. The V gene's germline CDR1 is MNHNS and CDR2 SASEGT. This CDR3 spans 14 amino acids. In DNA form, the CDR3 reads TGTGCCAGCAGAAATGGGCAGGGGATTTCACCCCTCCACTTT. The encoded protein is CASRNGQGISPLHF.

This clonotype was seen more than once but under ten times. The rearrangement links TRBV30 to TRBJ1-6, with TRBD1 as a possible D gene (5 bases). V was clipped by 4 bases and J by 4 bases, with 8 bases between them. This CDR3 region has 13 residues. CDR1 GTSNPN and CDR2 SVGIG come from the germline V gene (reference sequence). The CDR3 DNA sequence: TGTGCCTGGATGAGGGGTTATAATTCACCCCTCCACTTT. Amino acids: CAWMRGYNSPLHF.

This clonotype was recorded many times. The V gene is TRBV6-1, the J gene TRBJ2-7; D is tentatively TRBD1 or TRBD2 (5 bases each). Germline CDR1 reads MNHNS; CDR2 reads SASEGT. The CDR3 consists of 13 residues. V was shortened by 0 bases and J by 4 bases, with 7 bases between the two germline ends. The CDR3 coding sequence is TGTGCCAGCAGTGAAGCGGGACCTTACGAGCAGTACTTC. Protein sequence: CASSEAGPYEQYF.

This clonotype was picked up many times. The gene calls are TRBV27 and TRBJ2-1, with a tentative D call TRBD2 (5 bases). CDR1 and CDR2 from the germline V gene are MNHEY and SMNVEV (reference sequence). The ends were cut back, 7 bases at V and 4 bases at J, with 17 bases in the middle. The CDR3 is 15 residues long. The DNA of the CDR3 is TGTGCCAGCACCTCGGGGATCGAAGGATACAATGAGCAGTTCTTC. Its translation is CASTSGIEGYNEQFF.

This clonotype was counted many times. CDR3 bases: TGTGCCACCCACCTTACGCGGACAGCCTACAATGAGCAGTTCTTC. It translates to CATHLTRTAYNEQFF. The chain joins TRBV28 to TRBJ2-1; weak D call: TRBD1 (6 bases). This CDR3 region has 15 residues. Trimming pared 10 bases from V and 2 bases from J, leaving 18 bases between. The germline V gene has CDR1 MDHEN and CDR2 SYDVKM.

This clonotype appeared many times. The chain combines TRBV12-3 or TRBV12-4 with TRBJ2-3, with 10 bases identical to TRBD2. The CDR3 has 16 residues. Germline trimming cut 0 bases from V and 1 base from J; bases unmatched to any gene: 1. The CDR3 here is CASSLALAGGTDTQYF. The CDR3 region has the DNA TGTGCCAGCAGTTTAGCGCTAGCGGGGGGCACAGATACGCAGTATTTT.

This clonotype was seen a handful of times. The chain couples TRBV12-3 or TRBV12-4 to TRBJ2-5, with D tentatively TRBD2 (7 bases). V dropped 4 bases and J dropped 5 bases, with 20 bases sitting between them. The CDR3 extends over 16 amino acids. CDR3 amino acids: CASSSRGGGPSETQYF. DNA of the CDR3: TGTGCCAGCAGTTCCCGGGGAGGGGGACCTTCGGAGACCCAGTACTTC.

This clonotype occurred a few times. CDR3 region: CASSPFGRQQYF. CDR3 sequence (DNA): TGTGCCAGCAGTCCCTTCGGGCGCCAGCAGTACTTC. This chain connects TRBV12-3 or TRBV12-4 to TRBJ2-7; D not resolved. V was cut by 5 bases and J by 8 bases, with 13 bases left in between. The CDR3 consists of 12 residues.

The V and J genes are TRBV5-5 and TRBJ2-1, with D perhaps matching TRBD1 (6 bases). The germline V gene has CDR1 SGHKS and CDR2 YYEKEE (reference sequence). Trimming left V 3 bases short and J 0 bases short, with 10 bases between. This CDR3 contains 15 residues. The CDR3 protein is CASSSQGGSYNEQFF. DNA of the CDR3: TGTGCCAGCAGCTCGCAAGGGGGCTCCTACAATGAGCAGTTCTTC.

The rearrangement links TRBV7-2 to TRBJ1-2; 7 nucleotides agree with TRBD1. Germline CDR1 reads SGHTA; CDR2 reads FQGNSA. CDR3 length: 14 residues. Germline trimming cut 2 bases from V and 7 bases from J; bases unmatched to any gene: 7. The CDR3 coding sequence is TGTGCCAGCAGCTTAATCAGGGGGTCGATTGGCTACACCTTC. It encodes CASSLIRGSIGYTF.

The chain carries TRBV18 and TRBJ2-2; possibly TRBD2 for D (5 bases). V gave up 2 bases and J gave up 8 bases, with 18 bases separating them. CDR1 KGHSH and CDR2 LQKENI come from the germline V gene. This CDR3 region has 16 residues. The CDR3 reads CASSPLSTPRGGELFF. The CDR3, as DNA: TGTGCCAGCTCACCATTATCTACTCCGCGAGGGGGGGAGCTGTTTTTT. Full variable domain (remainder filled in from reference TRBV18 and TRBJ2-2): NAGVMQNPRHLVRRRGQEARLRCSPMKGHSHVYWYRQLPEEGLKFMVYLQKENIIDESGMPKERFSAEFPKEGPSILRIQQVVRGDSAAYFCASSPLSTPRGGELFFGEGSRLTVL.

There are a few counts of this clonotype. This chain joins TRBV5-1 and TRBJ2-2; D could derive from TRBD1 or TRBD2 (6 bases each). This CDR3 comprises 15 residues. Per germline, CDR1 SGHRS and CDR2 YFSETQ. The V and J ends lost 4 bases and 4 bases respectively, with 14 bases between them. CDR3 DNA sequence: TGCGCCAGCAGCCGTGGGGGGCAGGTCACCGGGGAGCTGTTTTTT. Translating it yields CASSRGGQVTGELFF.

The V call is TRBV7-9, the J call TRBJ2-1, with 13 bases lining up with TRBD2. The V gene end was trimmed by 5 bases and the J gene end by 5 bases; junction bases not matched to a gene: 3. The CDR3 sequence is 15 residues long. Germline CDR1 and CDR2: SEHNR and FQNEAQ (reference sequence). CDR3 amino acids: CASSQLAGGDNEQFF. CDR3 sequence (DNA): TGTGCCAGCAGCCAACTAGCGGGGGGGGACAATGAGCAGTTCTTC.

In the case of this clonotype: A clone one base away is much larger, so this may be a read error. The chain is built from TRBV20-1 and TRBJ2-7; 9 bases fit TRBD1. The DNA end favors TRBJ2-1, so the J call may be wrong. The V gene's germline CDR1 is DFQATT and CDR2 SNEGSKA (reference sequence). This CDR3 is built from 16 residues. The CDR3 reads CSARDPRDRAAYEQFF. The DNA for the CDR3 is TGCAGTGCTAGAGATCCCCGGGACAGGGCCGCCTACGAGCAGTTCTTC.

The sample holds many counts of this clonotype. The chain recombines TRBV2 with TRBJ1-6; D is ambiguous. CDR1 is SNHLY, CDR2 FYNNEI, per germline. CDR3 length equals 15 residues. V shed 7 bases and J shed 9 bases, with 19 bases lying between them. In DNA form, the CDR3 reads TGTGCCAGCATAGGGAGTCGGGGAGGGATTTCACCCCTCCACTTT. Translation gives CASIGSRGGISPLHF.

This clonotype was seen ten or more times. The J gene is TRBJ1-1, the V gene TRBV28; TRBD1 might be the D (5 bases). The germline V and J ends were trimmed by 7 bases and 1 base, with 16 bases remaining between them. Germline CDR1 and CDR2: MDHEN and SYDVKM. The CDR3 covers 15 residues. CDR3 DNA: TGTGCCAGCACCATACCCGGGACGGGGAACACTGAAGCTTTCTTT. It is translated as CASTIPGTGNTEAFF. Filled out from reference TRBV28 and TRBJ1-1, the complete variable domain reads DVKVTQSSRYLVKRTGEKVFLECVQDMDHENMFWYRQDPGLGLRLIYFSYDVKMKEKGDIPEGYSVSREKKERFSLILESASTNQTSMYLCASTIPGTGNTEAFFGQGTRLTVV.